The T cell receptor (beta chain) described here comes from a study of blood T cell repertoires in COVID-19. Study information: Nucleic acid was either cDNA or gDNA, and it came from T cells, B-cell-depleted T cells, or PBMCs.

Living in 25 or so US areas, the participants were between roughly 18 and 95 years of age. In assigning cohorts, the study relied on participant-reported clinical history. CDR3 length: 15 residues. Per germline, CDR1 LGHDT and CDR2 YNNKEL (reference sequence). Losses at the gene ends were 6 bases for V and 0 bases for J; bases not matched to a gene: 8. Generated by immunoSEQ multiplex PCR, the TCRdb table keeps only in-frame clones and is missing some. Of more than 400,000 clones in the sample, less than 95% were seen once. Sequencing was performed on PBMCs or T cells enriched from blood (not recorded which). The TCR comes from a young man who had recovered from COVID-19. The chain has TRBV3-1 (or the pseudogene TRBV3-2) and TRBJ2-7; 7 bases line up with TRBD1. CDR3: CASSDNRDSSYEQYF. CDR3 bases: TGTGCCAGCAGTGATAACCGGGACAGCTCCTACGAGCAGTACTTC.